This passage covers 14 T cell receptor beta chains from one sample sequenced in a study of OX40 agonist ivuxolimab in advanced cancers. Produced via immunoSEQ multiplex PCR; TCRdb's table is partial and in-frame only. The sample holds approximately 70,000 clones, approximately 81% seen once. Sample: CD4+ or CD8+ T cells sorted from blood, taken in a trial of the OX40 agonist ivuxolimab. These receptor sequences come from an adult with an advanced solid tumor such as melanoma, head and neck, liver or kidney cancer.

V and J are TRBV9 and TRBJ2-2, with no clear D. With 0 bases removed from V and 6 bases from J, the gap between germline ends came to 6 bases. This CDR3 is 13 amino acids long. In germline, CDR1 is SGDLS, CDR2 YYNGEE. CDR3 loop: CASSVVGAGELFF. CDR3 sequence (DNA): TGTGCCAGCAGCGTAGTTGGGGCCGGGGAGCTGTTTTTT.

The chain is built from TRBV4-1 and TRBJ1-1; TRBD1 is a possible D gene (6 bases). CDR1 is MGHRA and CDR2 is YSYEKL in the germline V gene. The CDR3 runs 16 residues. V lost 3 bases and J 5 bases, leaving 19 bases between the germline ends. DNA for the CDR3: TGCGCCAGCAGCCACGGTATCGGGGGGCGCGTGACTGAAGCTTTCTTT. Amino acid sequence: CASSHGIGGRVTEAFF.

This rearrangement joins TRBV6-1 to TRBJ2-3; D remains ambiguous. This CDR3 spans 14 amino acids. CDR1 is MNHNS and CDR2 is SASEGT in the germline V gene. V shed 7 bases and J shed 0 bases, with 11 bases lying between them. DNA of the CDR3: TGTGCCAGCAAGAGTTCCCCTAGCACAGATACGCAGTATTTT. Translated, it gives CASKSSPSTDTQYF.

In regard to this clone: Sequence at one end of the junction differs from germline and may be a read error. The chain recombines TRBV7-2 with TRBJ2-5; D is unclear. The CDR3 has 13 amino acids. Per germline, CDR1 SGHTA and CDR2 FQGNSA. The CDR3 sequence is CASTLNAQETQYF. CDR3 bases: TGTGCCAGCACCTTAAATGCACAAGAGACCCAGTACTTC. Full variable domain (missing parts from reference TRBV7-2 and TRBJ2-5): GAGVSQSPSNKVTEKGKDVELRCDPISGHTALYWYRQSLGQGLEFLIYFQGNSAPDKSGLPSDRFSAERTGGSVSTLTIQRTQQEDSAVYLCASTLNAQETQYFGPGTRLLVL.

The genes are TRBV19 and TRBJ2-1, with unresolved D. Trimming took 6 bases from V and 6 from J, leaving 15 bases between them. The V gene's germline CDR1 is LNHDA and CDR2 SQIVND (reference sequence). The CDR3 runs 14 residues. The CDR3: CASRMLGNFNEQFF. The CDR3 DNA follows: TGTGCCAGTAGAATGCTGGGTAATTTCAATGAGCAGTTCTTC.

This rearrangement joins TRBV29-1 to TRBJ1-2; 9 bases are a match to TRBD1. J lost 8 bases, V lost 7 bases, and 11 bases had no gene match. Looked up from germline, CDR1 is SQVTM and CDR2 is ANQGSEA. The CDR3 extends over 13 amino acids. CDR3 protein: CSGWGTGTGGYTF. CDR3 nucleotides: TGCAGCGGTTGGGGGACAGGGACTGGGGGCTACACCTTC.

The J gene is TRBJ1-2, the V gene TRBV28; no definite D call. Germline V CDR1 and CDR2: MDHEN, SYDVKM. The CDR3 is made up of 13 amino acids. The ends were cut back, 3 bases at V and 10 bases at J, with 15 bases in the middle. The CDR3 DNA follows: TGTGCCAGCAGTTTGGTGGGGTTAATCTCCTACACCTTC. This gives the protein CASSLVGLISYTF.

As regards this clone: Sequence at one end of the junction differs from germline and may be a read error. The chain is built from TRBV18 and TRBJ1-2; no definite D call. The CDR3 loop spans 13 amino acids. Germline CDR1 is KGHSH and CDR2 is LQKENI. The CDR3 DNA reads TGTGCCAGCTCACCACGTTTGGAAACGCGGGGAGAATTC. Translated, it gives CASSPRLETRGEF.

The chain joins TRBV28 to TRBJ2-5, with TRBD1 identical over 9 bases. This CDR3 has 21 amino acids. CDR1 and CDR2 (germline): MDHEN, SYDVKM. V lost 0 bases to trimming and J lost 2 bases; unmatched junction nucleotides: 19. CDR3 amino acids: CASSLWGFDSQSGQGQETQYF. CDR3 coding DNA: TGTGCCAGCAGTTTATGGGGATTCGATTCACAATCGGGACAGGGTCAAGAGACCCAGTACTTC.

This clone was counted only a few times. V is TRBV29-1 and J is TRBJ1-1, with 7 positions matching TRBD1. Trimming cost V 2 bases and J 9 bases; bases outside gene matches: 3. This CDR3 comprises 11 residues. Per germline, CDR1 SQVTM and CDR2 ANQGSEA. CDR3 DNA: TGCAGCGTTGAAAGGGACAGAAAAGCTTTCTTT. This translates into CSVERDRKAFF.

This sequence joins TRBV9 and TRBJ1-5, with D hard to call. Germline lookup yields CDR1 SGDLS and CDR2 YYNGEE. V lost 4 bases, J lost 2 bases, and 10 bases lay in between. The CDR3 consists of 14 residues. The CDR3 nucleotides read TGTGCCAGCAGCCAAAACCTCGGCAATCAGCCCCAGCATTTT. This codes for CASSQNLGNQPQHF.

In this sample, this clone turned up a few times. The chain recombines TRBV19 with TRBJ2-2, with TRBD1 matching over 9 bases. From germline, CDR1 is LNHDA and CDR2 SQIVND (reference sequence). V dropped 6 bases and J dropped 4; count of bases not matched to a gene: 12. The CDR3 contains 17 residues. The CDR3 DNA reads TGTGCCAGTAGGTTACCTGGGACAGGGAGGGCCACCGGGGAGCTGTTTTTT. It translates to CASRLPGTGRATGELFF. Full variable domain (remainder filled in from reference TRBV19 and TRBJ2-2): DGGITQSPKYLFRKEGQNVTLSCEQNLNHDAMYWYRQDPGQGLRLIYYSQIVNDFQKGDIAEGYSVSREKKESFPLTVTSAQKNPTAFYLCASRLPGTGRATGELFFGEGSRLTVL.

The chain is built from TRBV7-9 and TRBJ2-3; TRBD1 matches 8 bases. J was trimmed by 6 bases and V by 6 bases; bases with no gene match: 14. CDR3 length: 16 residues. Germline assignment: CDR1 SEHNR and CDR2 FQNEAQ (reference sequence). CDR3 residues: CASRQLATGVGDTQYF. The CDR3 nucleotides read TGTGCCAGCAGGCAGTTGGCGACAGGGGTGGGGGATACGCAGTATTTT.

This clone is categorized as medium-sized (0.01 to 0.1%). The V gene is TRBV6-1, the J gene TRBJ1-2; possibly TRBD1 for D (5 bases). The germline V gene has CDR1 MNHNS and CDR2 SASEGT. V gave up 2 bases and J gave up 8 bases, with 18 bases separating them. The CDR3 is made up of 15 amino acids. CDR3 in DNA: TGTGCCAGCAGTGAACAGGGAAAAATAGTGGGCGGCTACACCTTC. Protein sequence: CASSEQGKIVGGYTF.